The present entry profiles one TCR beta chain with its context. This sample is part of a study of cytotoxic CD8 clonotypes in ibrutinib-treated CLL. The V end was cut by 1 base, the J end by 4 bases, with 11 bases between. Germline CDR1 reads SGHVS; CDR2 reads FNYEAQ. The CDR3 is made up of 15 amino acids. Some clones are missing from TCRdb's copy, which holds only in-frame ones; the method was immunoSEQ multiplex PCR. The sample lists about 300,000 clones, roughly two thirds occurring once. The chain has TRBV7-6 and TRBJ2-1; TRBD1 or TRBD2 may be the D gene (5 bases each). The sequence was collected from a human donor with chronic lymphocytic leukemia. Sample: PBMCs, taken after 36 months of ibrutinib treatment. The CDR3 loop is CASSLGGTEYNEQFF. The CDR3 DNA follows: TGTGCCAGCAGCTTAGGTGGGACGGAGTACAATGAGCAGTTCTTC.